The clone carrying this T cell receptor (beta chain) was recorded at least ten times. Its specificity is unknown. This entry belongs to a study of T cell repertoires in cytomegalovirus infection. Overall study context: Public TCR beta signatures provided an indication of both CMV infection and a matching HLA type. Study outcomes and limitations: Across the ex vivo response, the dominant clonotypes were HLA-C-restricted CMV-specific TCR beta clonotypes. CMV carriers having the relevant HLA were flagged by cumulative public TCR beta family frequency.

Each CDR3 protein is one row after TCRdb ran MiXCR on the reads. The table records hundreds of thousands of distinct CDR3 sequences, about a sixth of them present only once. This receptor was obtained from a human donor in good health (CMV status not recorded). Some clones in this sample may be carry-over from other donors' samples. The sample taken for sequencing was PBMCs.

The CDR3 protein is CASSLRGELFF. The CDR3, as DNA: TGTGCCAGCAGCTTAAGGGGGGAGCTGTTTTTT. The gene calls are TRBV7-8 and TRBJ2-2, with D unclear. This CDR3 comprises 11 residues. Trimming took 2 bases from V and 8 from J, leaving 3 bases between them. Germline V gives CDR1 SGHVS, CDR2 FQNEAQ.